The 19 T cell receptor beta chains in this list originate from one sample, sequenced in a study of CD8 T cells in ankylosing spondylitis. Using its own MiXCR run on the 5' RACE reads, TCRdb lists one record per CDR3 protein. The top ten clones hold 2.5% to 3% of a sample with about 35,000 distinct CDR3 sequences, 3% of them seen once. Sequenced sample: blood, either unsorted or a sorted T cell fraction (not recorded which). These receptors were collected from a male donor with ankylosing spondylitis or in good health (not recorded which).

This clonotype was seen at least ten times. The J gene is TRBJ2-3, the V gene TRBV9; D gene unclear. The ends were cut back, 0 bases at V and 0 bases at J, with 11 bases in the middle. The CDR3 loop spans 16 amino acids. Per the germline V gene, CDR1 is SGDLS and CDR2 is YYNGEE. In nucleotides, the CDR3 is TGTGCCAGCAGCGTAGGGGCGGCGACGAGCACAGATACGCAGTATTTT. It encodes CASSVGAATSTDTQYF.

This clonotype was counted ten times or more. The chain employs TRBV9 and TRBJ2-1; 8 bases are a match to TRBD2. Germline trimming cut 3 bases from V and 8 bases from J; bases unmatched to any gene: 7. Looked up from germline, CDR1 is SGDLS and CDR2 is YYNGEE. The CDR3 consists of 14 residues. The CDR3 spells CASSGRGVRHEQFF. The CDR3 region has the DNA TGTGCCAGCAGCGGGCGGGGGGTTCGTCATGAGCAGTTCTTC.

This clonotype was detected many times. The V call is TRBV9, the J call TRBJ1-2; 9 positions agree with TRBD1. Looked up from germline, CDR1 is SGDLS and CDR2 is YYNGEE. With V trimmed by 4 bases and J by 4 bases, 8 bases remained unmatched. CDR3 size: 15 residues. CDR3 sequence (DNA): TGTGCCAGCAGCCTCGGACAGGGGAGCCGCTATGGCTACACCTTC. Translating gives CASSLGQGSRYGYTF.

In this sample, this clonotype is medium-sized (0.01 to 0.1%). The rearrangement uses TRBV9 and TRBJ1-5; D gene unclear. CDR1 and CDR2 (germline): SGDLS, YYNGEE. Trimming removed 2 bases from V and 8 bases from J, with 14 bases in between. The CDR3 has 14 residues. The CDR3 nucleotides read TGTGCCAGCAGCGTCGGACCAAACTGGGAGCCCCAGCATTTT. Translating gives CASSVGPNWEPQHF. Full variable domain (remainder filled in from reference TRBV9 and TRBJ1-5): DSGVTQTPKHLITATGQRVTLRCSPRSGDLSVYWYQQSLDQGLQFLIQYYNGEERAKGNILERFSAQQFPDLHSELNLSSLELGDSALYFCASSVGPNWEPQHFGDGTRLSIL.

This clonotype has only a few counts. The chain couples TRBV9 to TRBJ2-1; D not certain. CDR3 length equals 15 residues. Trimming pared 5 bases from V and 1 base from J, leaving 13 bases between. Germline-derived CDR1 and CDR2 are SGDLS and YYNGEE. In DNA, the CDR3 is TGTGCCAGCAGTGCAGGTCTTAGGTCCTACAATGAGCAGTTCTTC. This translates into CASSAGLRSYNEQFF.

In its sample, this clonotype was seen many times. The chain joins TRBV15 to TRBJ2-3, with 9 bases matching TRBD2. After removal of 7 bases from V and 6 bases from J, the junction contained 23 bases not matched to a gene. Germline loops: CDR1 LNHNV, CDR2 YYDKDF (reference sequence). This CDR3 contains 19 residues. The CDR3, as DNA: TGTGCCACCATTTCCCAGGGGCGTGCTAGCGGGAATAGGAAGGATACGCAGTATTTT. Translating it yields CATISQGRASGNRKDTQYF.

This clonotype was recorded at least ten times. V gene TRBV9 combines with J gene TRBJ2-3; D is perhaps TRBD2 (5 bases). The CDR3 runs 15 residues. From germline, CDR1 is SGDLS and CDR2 YYNGEE. V lost 2 bases, J lost 0 bases, and 10 bases lay in between. The CDR3 nucleotides are TGTGCCAGCAGCGTTTCGAGCGGCAGCACAGATACGCAGTATTTT. The encoded protein is CASSVSSGSTDTQYF.

This clonotype was seen ten or more times. The chain has TRBV9 and TRBJ2-5, with D hard to call. V was trimmed by 0 bases and J by 2 bases, leaving 14 bases between them. CDR1 is SGDLS and CDR2 is YYNGEE in the germline V gene. CDR3 length: 16 residues. CDR3 DNA sequence: TGTGCCAGCAGCGTAGCTCTAGATATAGGACAAGAGACCCAGTACTTC. It codes for CASSVALDIGQETQYF.

Ten or more counts support this clonotype. The chain uses TRBV9 and TRBJ1-2, with D perhaps TRBD1 (5 bases). Germline CDR1 is SGDLS and CDR2 is YYNGEE. Trimming pared 0 bases from V and 5 bases from J, leaving 11 bases between. The CDR3 has 14 amino acids. For the CDR3, the DNA is TGTGCCAGCAGCGTAGGCACAGGCTCTTATGGCTACACCTTC. It translates to CASSVGTGSYGYTF.

This clonotype was counted ten times or more. This sequence joins TRBV9 and TRBJ2-2; D call uncertain. Trimming left V 1 base short and J 6 bases short, with 13 bases between. Germline loops: CDR1 SGDLS, CDR2 YYNGEE. The length of the CDR3 is 15 residues. The CDR3 DNA reads as TGTGCCAGCAGCGTACGCCCAACCCCCCCCGGGGAGCTGTTTTTT. This translates into CASSVRPTPPGELFF.

This clonotype has a count of ten or more. The CDR3 is CASSVGGAGAGELFF. CDR3 nucleotide sequence: TGTGCCAGCAGCGTAGGCGGTGCGGGAGCCGGGGAGCTGTTTTTT. The chain couples TRBV9 to TRBJ2-2; TRBD2 matches at 7 bases. Germline V lookup: CDR1 SGDLS, CDR2 YYNGEE. CDR3 length: 15 residues. The trim removed 0 bases at V and 6 bases at J, leaving 5 bases unmatched.

In this sample, this clonotype turned up many times. The CDR3 bases are TGTGCCAGCAGCGCCGGGACTAGCGCGTTCGGGGAGCTGTTTTTT. This gives the protein CASSAGTSAFGELFF. This chain links TRBV9 with TRBJ2-2; TRBD2 aligns across 10 bases. The CDR3 has 15 residues. Germline V gene sequence: CDR1 SGDLS, CDR2 YYNGEE. Germline trimming cut 3 bases from V and 7 bases from J; bases unmatched to any gene: 6.

This clonotype was detected many times. V is TRBV9 and J is TRBJ2-2, with 9 nucleotides matching TRBD1. J gave up 3 bases and V 0 bases, and 3 bases lay outside the gene matches. Germline V CDR1 and CDR2: SGDLS, YYNGEE. The CDR3 runs to 16 residues. The CDR3 DNA is TGTGCCAGCAGCGTAGAGGGACAGGGTTACACCGGGGAGCTGTTTTTT. Its translation is CASSVEGQGYTGELFF.

This clonotype was observed many times. The rearrangement uses TRBV9 and TRBJ1-2, with D perhaps matching TRBD1 (5 bases). This CDR3 is 14 amino acids long. Germline V gene sequence: CDR1 SGDLS, CDR2 YYNGEE. V was pared by 4 bases and J by 2 bases, with 12 bases between. The CDR3 DNA sequence: TGTGCCAGCAGCCCTGCAGGGACCAACTATGGCTACACCTTC. It specifies CASSPAGTNYGYTF.

The table lists this clonotype with many counts. This sequence joins TRBV9 and TRBJ1-2; D gene ambiguous. Trimming took 3 bases from V and 5 from J, leaving 11 bases between them. The V gene's germline CDR1 is SGDLS and CDR2 YYNGEE. CDR3 length equals 13 residues. CDR3 in amino acids: CASSGAVGYGYTF. The CDR3 region has the DNA TGTGCCAGCAGCGGGGCAGTGGGTTATGGCTACACCTTC.

This clonotype has a count of ten or more. The gene calls are TRBV9 and TRBJ2-5; 7 nucleotides align to TRBD1. The J segment lost 2 bases and the V segment lost 0 bases, leaving 4 bases of the junction unmatched. The germline V gene has CDR1 SGDLS and CDR2 YYNGEE. The CDR3 has 15 amino acids. The CDR3 is CASSVAMTGQETQYF. The CDR3 DNA is TGTGCCAGCAGCGTAGCTATGACAGGGCAAGAGACCCAGTACTTC.

This clonotype was seen repeatedly, ten times or more. The chain uses TRBV10-3 and TRBJ2-7, with TRBD2 matching 7 bases. J gave up 3 bases and V 11 bases, and 4 bases lay outside the gene matches. CDR1 is ENHRY, CDR2 SYGVKD, per germline. CDR3 length: 11 residues. In nucleotides, the CDR3 is TGTGCCTGGGGAGGGGACTACGAGCAGTACGTC. This sequence encodes CAWGGDYEQYV.

This clonotype showed up many times. The J gene is TRBJ2-2, the V gene TRBV9, with D possibly being TRBD1 (6 bases). Trimming removed 0 bases from V and 7 bases from J, with 10 bases in between. Germline V gene sequence: CDR1 SGDLS, CDR2 YYNGEE. The CDR3 loop spans 14 amino acids. The chain's CDR3 is CASSVAGVGGELFF. CDR3 DNA: TGTGCCAGCAGCGTAGCAGGGGTCGGCGGGGAGCTGTTTTTT.

This clonotype has at least ten counts. The chain carries TRBV9 and TRBJ2-2; 9 bases match TRBD2. The CDR3 is 18 amino acids. In germline, CDR1 is SGDLS, CDR2 YYNGEE. After removal of 0 bases from V and 5 bases from J, the junction contained 11 bases not matched to a gene. This chain's CDR3 is CASSVDGAGGRRTGELFF. CDR3 nucleotide sequence: TGTGCCAGCAGCGTAGACGGGGCGGGGGGGCGTCGGACCGGGGAGCTGTTTTTT.